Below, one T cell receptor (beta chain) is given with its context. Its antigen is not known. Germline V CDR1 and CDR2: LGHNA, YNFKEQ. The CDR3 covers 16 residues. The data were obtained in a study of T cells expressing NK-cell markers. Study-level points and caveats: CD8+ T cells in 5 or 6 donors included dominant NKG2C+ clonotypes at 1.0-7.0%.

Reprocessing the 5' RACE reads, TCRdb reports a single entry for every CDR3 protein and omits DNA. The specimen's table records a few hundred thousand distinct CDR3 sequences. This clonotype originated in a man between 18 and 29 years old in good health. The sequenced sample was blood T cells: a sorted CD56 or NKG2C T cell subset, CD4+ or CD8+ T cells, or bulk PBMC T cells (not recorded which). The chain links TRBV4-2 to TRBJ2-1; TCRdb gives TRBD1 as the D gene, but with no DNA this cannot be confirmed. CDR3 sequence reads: CASSQDGQGNYNEQFF.